The rows below give T cell receptor beta chains drawn from one sample of a study of T cell repertoires in cytomegalovirus infection. MiXCR, run by TCRdb on the reads, gives a single entry per CDR3 protein. The repertoire holds some 450,000 distinct CDR3 sequences, approximately 33% seen once, with roughly an eighth in the top ten. What was sequenced was PBMCs. All receptors derive from a human donor in good health (CMV status not recorded). Some clones in this sample may be carry-over from other donors' samples. The CDR3 runs from the conserved cysteine through the conserved F or W. A D gene is named only where the DNA matches it firmly. Clone size is stated in some rows and not others, as once, few, many or a class when expanded.

j_gene: TRBJ2-1
v_gene: TRBV20-1
abundance: -
d_gene: TRBD2
CDR3aa: CSARVSGGAGNEQFF
CDR3nt: TGCAGTGCTAGAGTTAGCGGGGGGGCGGGTAATGAGCAGTTCTTC

j_gene: TRBJ1-4
v_gene: TRBV28
abundance: few
d_gene: -
CDR3aa: CAISPQPTNEKLFF
CDR3nt: TGTGCCATCAGCCCCCAGCCAACTAATGAAAAACTGTTTTTT

j_gene: TRBJ1-1
v_gene: TRBV6-5
abundance: few
d_gene: TRBD1
CDR3aa: CASSYRRGQTNTEAFF
CDR3nt: TGTGCCAGCAGTTACCGCAGGGGGCAGACGAACACTGAAGCTTTCTTT

j_gene: TRBJ2-1
v_gene: TRBV20-1
abundance: once
d_gene: TRBD1
CDR3aa: CSAQPGTAEYNEQFF
CDR3nt: TGCAGTGCTCAACCAGGGACAGCCGAATACAATGAGCAGTTCTTC

j_gene: TRBJ1-2
v_gene: TRBV15
abundance: -
d_gene: -
CDR3aa: CATSRDHFSSQGPRGYTF
CDR3nt: TGTGCCACCAGCAGAGATCATTTTTCGTCACAGGGCCCGCGTGGCTACACCTTC

j_gene: TRBJ1-5
v_gene: TRBV24-1
abundance: -
d_gene: TRBD1
CDR3aa: CATSDPRQGSQPQHF
CDR3nt: TGTGCCACCAGTGATCCCCGACAGGGGAGTCAGCCCCAGCATTTT

j_gene: TRBJ2-5
v_gene: TRBV20-1
abundance: few
d_gene: -
CDR3aa: CSARVLGQETQYF
CDR3nt: TGCAGTGCCAGGGTCCTGGGCCAAGAGACCCAGTACTTC

j_gene: TRBJ2-7
v_gene: TRBV10-3
abundance: -
d_gene: -
CDR3aa: CAIRATADSYEQYF
CDR3nt: TGTGCCATCAGGGCAACAGCGGATTCCTACGAGCAGTACTTC

j_gene: TRBJ2-1
v_gene: TRBV20-1
abundance: -
d_gene: -
CDR3aa: CSARDVTKYNEQFF
CDR3nt: TGCAGTGCTAGAGATGTGACCAAGTACAATGAGCAGTTCTTC

j_gene: TRBJ2-1
v_gene: TRBV6-2/TRBV6-3
abundance: few
d_gene: -
CDR3aa: CASTHGGGSYNEQFF
CDR3nt: TGTGCCAGCACCCATGGTGGGGGATCCTACAATGAGCAGTTCTTC

j_gene: TRBJ2-5
v_gene: TRBV4-1
abundance: -
d_gene: -
CDR3aa: CASSQSQGETQYF
CDR3nt: TGCGCCAGCAGCCAATCGCAGGGAGAGACCCAGTACTTC

j_gene: TRBJ2-1
v_gene: TRBV20-1
abundance: -
d_gene: TRBD2
CDR3aa: CSARVSSGGSYNEQFF
CDR3nt: TGCAGTGCTAGAGTTTCTAGCGGGGGGTCTTACAATGAGCAGTTCTTC

j_gene: TRBJ2-1
v_gene: TRBV7-3
abundance: many
d_gene: TRBD1
CDR3aa: CASSPDRGEHNEQFF
CDR3nt: TGTGCCAGCAGCCCAGACAGGGGTGAGCACAATGAGCAGTTCTTC

j_gene: TRBJ2-1
v_gene: TRBV20-1
abundance: -
d_gene: TRBD2
CDR3aa: CSARRTSGGHEQFF
CDR3nt: TGCAGTGCTAGGCGGACTAGCGGGGGTCATGAGCAGTTCTTC

j_gene: TRBJ1-1
v_gene: TRBV5-1
abundance: -
d_gene: TRBD1
CDR3aa: CASSLYAGTGGTEALF
CDR3nt: TGCGCCAGCAGCTTGTACGCCGGGACAGGGGGCACTGAAGCTTTATTT

j_gene: TRBJ2-2
v_gene: TRBV7-8
abundance: -
d_gene: -
CDR3aa: CASSSDRANTGELFF
CDR3nt: TGTGCCAGCAGCTCGGACAGAGCGAACACCGGGGAGCTGTTTTTT

j_gene: TRBJ1-5
v_gene: TRBV4-3
abundance: many
d_gene: -
CDR3aa: CASSQVAGVNQPQHF
CDR3nt: TGCGCCAGCAGCCAAGTAGCAGGGGTCAATCAGCCCCAGCATTTT

j_gene: TRBJ2-7
v_gene: TRBV4-1
abundance: few
d_gene: -
CDR3aa: CASSQATAIHEQYF
CDR3nt: TGCGCCAGCAGCCAGGCGACAGCAATCCACGAGCAGTACTTC

j_gene: TRBJ2-7
v_gene: TRBV7-2
abundance: many
d_gene: -
CDR3aa: CASSPGFRRRGTYEQYF
CDR3nt: TGTGCCAGCAGCCCAGGATTCCGTAGGCGAGGGACCTACGAGCAGTACTTC

j_gene: TRBJ1-3
v_gene: TRBV7-2
abundance: many
d_gene: -
CDR3aa: CASRIGPSGNTIYF
CDR3nt: TGTGCCAGCAGAATAGGCCCATCTGGAAACACCATATATTTT

j_gene: TRBJ2-6
v_gene: TRBV6-1
abundance: many
d_gene: TRBD2
CDR3aa: CASSERRLAGSGANVLTF
CDR3nt: TGTGCCAGCAGTGAAAGGAGACTAGCGGGGTCCGGGGCCAACGTCCTGACTTTC

j_gene: TRBJ2-4
v_gene: TRBV5-4
abundance: once
d_gene: TRBD2
CDR3aa: CASSFYQTSAKNIQYF
CDR3nt: TGTGCCAGCAGCTTTTACCAGACTAGCGCCAAAAACATTCAGTACTTC

j_gene: TRBJ1-1
v_gene: TRBV27
abundance: few
d_gene: -
CDR3aa: CASSVGWNNPNTEAFF
CDR3nt: TGTGCCAGCTCAGTGGGTTGGAACAACCCGAACACTGAAGCTTTCTTT

j_gene: TRBJ2-1
v_gene: TRBV4-1
abundance: few
d_gene: TRBD2
CDR3aa: CASSQDPGGGNNEQFF
CDR3nt: TGCGCCAGCAGCCAAGATCCTGGCGGGGGGAACAATGAGCAGTTCTTC

j_gene: TRBJ1-1
v_gene: TRBV11-2
abundance: few
d_gene: -
CDR3aa: CASTPINPNTEAFF
CDR3nt: TGTGCCAGCACCCCCATAAATCCGAACACTGAAGCTTTCTTT

j_gene: TRBJ2-6
v_gene: TRBV5-6
abundance: -
d_gene: TRBD1
CDR3aa: CASSLVGRTGSSGANVLTF
CDR3nt: TGTGCCAGCAGCTTGGTTGGGAGGACAGGGTCCTCTGGGGCCAACGTCCTGACTTTC

j_gene: TRBJ1-1
v_gene: TRBV7-6
abundance: -
d_gene: TRBD1
CDR3aa: CASSPYRGRNTEAFF
CDR3nt: TGTGCCAGCAGCCCCTACAGGGGGCGGAACACTGAAGCTTTCTTT

j_gene: TRBJ2-7
v_gene: TRBV18
abundance: -
d_gene: TRBD2
CDR3aa: CASSLQGGLAGRYEQYF
CDR3nt: TGTGCCAGCTCACTGCAGGGGGGACTAGCGGGTCGCTACGAGCAGTACTTC

j_gene: TRBJ2-1
v_gene: TRBV20-1
abundance: -
d_gene: -
CDR3aa: CSADSRGSSYNEQFF
CDR3nt: TGCAGTGCTGACTCCCGGGGGAGCTCCTACAATGAGCAGTTCTTC

j_gene: TRBJ1-6
v_gene: TRBV28
abundance: few
d_gene: TRBD1
CDR3aa: CASSLDRDVTPLHF
CDR3nt: TGTGCCAGCAGTTTAGACAGGGATGTCACTCCCCTCCACTTT

j_gene: TRBJ2-7
v_gene: TRBV7-9
abundance: -
d_gene: TRBD1
CDR3aa: CASSLEGKGAYEQYF
CDR3nt: TGTGCCAGCAGCTTAGAGGGGAAGGGGGCGTACGAGCAGTACTTC

j_gene: TRBJ2-1
v_gene: TRBV4-3
abundance: few
d_gene: TRBD1
CDR3aa: CASSQDRVRGPSTYNEQFF
CDR3nt: TGCGCCAGCAGCCAAGATCGAGTAAGGGGGCCCAGCACCTACAATGAGCAGTTCTTC

j_gene: TRBJ2-3
v_gene: TRBV10-2
abundance: -
d_gene: TRBD2
CDR3aa: CASSERFQGTSGVHSTDTQYF
CDR3nt: TGCGCCAGCAGTGAGAGATTCCAAGGGACTAGCGGGGTACATAGCACAGATACGCAGTATTTT

j_gene: TRBJ2-3
v_gene: TRBV11-2
abundance: many
d_gene: TRBD1
CDR3aa: CASSADRGRPDTQYF
CDR3nt: TGTGCCAGCAGCGCCGACAGGGGGCGGCCAGATACGCAGTATTTT

j_gene: TRBJ2-5
v_gene: TRBV28
abundance: -
d_gene: -
CDR3aa: CASSSKTLYQETQYF
CDR3nt: TGTGCCAGCAGCTCCAAAACTCTGTACCAAGAGACCCAGTACTTC

j_gene: TRBJ1-1
v_gene: TRBV6-5
abundance: -
d_gene: TRBD1
CDR3aa: CASRRQGEAFF
CDR3nt: TGTGCCAGCAGAAGACAGGGGGAAGCTTTCTTT

j_gene: TRBJ1-5
v_gene: TRBV2
abundance: few
d_gene: TRBD1
CDR3aa: CASSEGPPGQGGNQPQHF
CDR3nt: TGTGCCAGCAGTGAAGGTCCTCCGGGACAGGGAGGCAATCAGCCCCAGCATTTT

j_gene: TRBJ1-1
v_gene: TRBV28
abundance: few
d_gene: -
CDR3aa: CASSFLRVRHTEAFF
CDR3nt: TGTGCCAGCAGTTTCCTCAGGGTTCGTCACACTGAAGCTTTCTTT

j_gene: TRBJ1-5
v_gene: TRBV20-1
abundance: -
d_gene: -
CDR3aa: CSARGTIGNQPQHF
CDR3nt: TGCAGTGCTAGAGGGACCATTGGCAATCAGCCCCAGCATTTT

j_gene: TRBJ2-1
v_gene: TRBV12-3/TRBV12-4
abundance: -
d_gene: -
CDR3aa: CASSLIFRGNEQFF
CDR3nt: TGTGCCAGCAGTTTAATCTTTCGGGGGAATGAGCAGTTCTTC

j_gene: TRBJ1-5
v_gene: TRBV12-3/TRBV12-4
abundance: many
d_gene: -
CDR3aa: CASSSPTGGPQPQHF
CDR3nt: TGTGCCAGCAGTTCACCCACTGGGGGCCCCCAGCCCCAGCATTTT

j_gene: TRBJ2-3
v_gene: TRBV7-2
abundance: few
d_gene: TRBD1
CDR3aa: CASSLGDRGFDITDTQYF
CDR3nt: TGTGCCAGCAGCTTAGGGGACAGGGGTTTTGATATCACAGATACGCAGTATTTT

j_gene: TRBJ2-2
v_gene: TRBV6-5
abundance: once
d_gene: -
CDR3aa: CASSYRINGTSGDVEMFF
CDR3nt: TGTGCCAGCAGTTACCGTATTAACGGGACAAGCGGTGACGTGGAGATGTTTTTT

j_gene: TRBJ2-6
v_gene: TRBV11-2
abundance: few
d_gene: -
CDR3aa: CASIGPPRVTGANVLTF
CDR3nt: TGTGCCAGCATTGGGCCACCGCGAGTAACTGGGGCCAACGTCCTGACTTTC

j_gene: TRBJ1-2
v_gene: TRBV11-2
abundance: -
d_gene: -
CDR3aa: CASSLEAGRWYGYTF
CDR3nt: TGTGCCAGCAGCTTAGAGGCGGGGAGGTGGTATGGCTACACCTTC

j_gene: TRBJ1-2
v_gene: TRBV20-1
abundance: -
d_gene: -
CDR3aa: CSARQLYGYTF
CDR3nt: TGCAGTGCTAGACAACTCTATGGCTACACCTTC

j_gene: TRBJ2-3
v_gene: TRBV12-3/TRBV12-4
abundance: many
d_gene: TRBD2
CDR3aa: CASSSAGGPPDTQYF
CDR3nt: TGTGCCAGCAGTTCCGCGGGGGGGCCACCAGATACGCAGTATTTT

j_gene: TRBJ1-5
v_gene: TRBV19
abundance: -
d_gene: -
CDR3aa: CASSPFGGAGNQPQHF
CDR3nt: TGTGCCAGTAGTCCCTTTGGGGGGGCGGGCAATCAGCCCCAGCATTTT

j_gene: TRBJ2-7
v_gene: TRBV4-3
abundance: -
d_gene: -
CDR3aa: CASSQDPASYEQYF
CDR3nt: TGCGCCAGCAGCCAAGATCCCGCTTCCTACGAGCAGTACTTC

j_gene: TRBJ1-1
v_gene: TRBV6-1
abundance: many
d_gene: -
CDR3aa: CASRGSGAGSTEAFF
CDR3nt: TGTGCCAGCAGGGGTTCAGGGGCTGGGAGCACTGAAGCTTTCTTT

j_gene: TRBJ2-2
v_gene: TRBV5-4
abundance: few
d_gene: -
CDR3aa: CASSLVQTGTGELFF
CDR3nt: TGTGCCAGCAGCTTGGTGCAGACGGGCACCGGGGAGCTGTTTTTT

j_gene: TRBJ1-1
v_gene: TRBV27
abundance: few
d_gene: -
CDR3aa: CASSFYGVRTEAFF
CDR3nt: TGTGCCAGCAGTTTTTACGGGGTGAGGACTGAAGCTTTCTTT

j_gene: TRBJ2-1
v_gene: TRBV19
abundance: few
d_gene: -
CDR3aa: CASSMSGGPSNEQFF
CDR3nt: TGTGCCAGTAGTATGAGTGGGGGACCCTCCAATGAGCAGTTCTTC